Listed below are T cell receptor beta chains from one sample, sequenced in a study of beta chain features in type 1 diabetes. Method: immunoSEQ multiplex PCR; TCRdb's copy keeps in-frame clones and lacks some. The sample includes roughly 500,000 clones, around 30% of them seen just once. Input material: naive CD4+ T cells from blood. The origin of the receptors is a man younger than 30 in good health. Both conserved end residues are part of each CDR3. D genes are given only for firm matches. Expanded clones get a size class; other rows say once, few or many, or leave the size out.

J gene: TRBJ2-1; clone size: -; V gene: TRBV2; D gene: -; CDR3 DNA: TGTGCCAGCACACTAGGGAGCTCCTACAATGAGCAGTTCTTC; CDR3 protein: CASTLGSSYNEQFF
J gene: TRBJ1-1; clone size: few; V gene: TRBV7-2; D gene: TRBD1; CDR3 DNA: TGTGCCAGCAGCTTAGTGACAGGGATGAACACTGAAGCTTTCTTT; CDR3 protein: CASSLVTGMNTEAFF
J gene: TRBJ2-3; clone size: -; V gene: TRBV10-3; D gene: TRBD2; CDR3 DNA: TGTGCCATCCAGAGGGCGGGAGAAGGGGATACGCAGTATTTT; CDR3 protein: CAIQRAGEGDTQYF
J gene: TRBJ2-1; clone size: -; V gene: TRBV7-2; D gene: TRBD1; CDR3 DNA: TGTGCCAGCAGCTTAGAGGGACAGAGATACAATGAGCAGTTCTTC; CDR3 protein: CASSLEGQRYNEQFF
J gene: TRBJ2-7; clone size: -; V gene: TRBV30; D gene: -; CDR3 DNA: TGTGCCTGGAGTGTTTTGGGGGAGCAGTACTTC; CDR3 protein: CAWSVLGEQYF
J gene: TRBJ2-7; clone size: -; V gene: TRBV30; D gene: -; CDR3 DNA: TGTGCCTGGAGTGTCAGCGGCTACTCCTACGAGCAGTACTTC; CDR3 protein: CAWSVSGYSYEQYF
J gene: TRBJ2-5; clone size: -; V gene: TRBV30; D gene: -; CDR3 DNA: TGTGCCTGGACCCCCCGGGACCAAGAGACCCAGTACTTC; CDR3 protein: CAWTPRDQETQYF
J gene: TRBJ2-5; clone size: -; V gene: TRBV10-3; D gene: -; CDR3 DNA: TGTGCCATCAGCCTCCAGGGTACCCAGTACTTC; CDR3 protein: CAISLQGTQYF
J gene: TRBJ2-5; clone size: -; V gene: TRBV5-4; D gene: -; CDR3 DNA: TGTGCCAGCAGCTTACGTTTAGGGCAAGAGACCCAGTACTTC; CDR3 protein: CASSLRLGQETQYF
J gene: TRBJ2-2; clone size: -; V gene: TRBV30; D gene: -; CDR3 DNA: TGTGCCTGGAATGCGGCGCGATGGTCCGGGGAGCTGTTTTTT; CDR3 protein: CAWNAARWSGELFF
J gene: TRBJ2-3; clone size: -; V gene: TRBV30; D gene: -; CDR3 DNA: TGTGCCTGGAGTGTACTGCCAGGACACCTCACAGATACGCAGTATTTT; CDR3 protein: CAWSVLPGHLTDTQYF
J gene: TRBJ2-1; clone size: -; V gene: TRBV29-1; D gene: -; CDR3 DNA: TGCAGCGGGTGGACTGGGGACAATGAGCAGTTCTTC; CDR3 protein: CSGWTGDNEQFF
J gene: TRBJ2-7; clone size: few; V gene: TRBV5-1; D gene: -; CDR3 DNA: TGCGCCAGCAGCGGGTTACTATCTCAAGGGGGTTTCTACGAGCAGTACTTC; CDR3 protein: CASSGLLSQGGFYEQYF
J gene: TRBJ1-2; clone size: -; V gene: TRBV27; D gene: TRBD1; CDR3 DNA: TGTGCCAGCAGCCCGACAGGGAGCCCGTATGGCTACACCTTC; CDR3 protein: CASSPTGSPYGYTF
J gene: TRBJ2-5; clone size: -; V gene: TRBV4-1; D gene: -; CDR3 DNA: TGCGCCAGCAGCCAAGTCCGGGAGACCCAGTACTTC; CDR3 protein: CASSQVRETQYF
J gene: TRBJ1-2; clone size: few; V gene: TRBV30; D gene: TRBD1; CDR3 DNA: TGTGCCTGGAGTGCAGGACAGGGTCGCTACACCTTC; CDR3 protein: CAWSAGQGRYTF
J gene: TRBJ2-3; clone size: few; V gene: TRBV7-9; D gene: -; CDR3 DNA: TGTGCCAGCACCGATGGACGGGGTAGCACAGATACGCAGTATTTT; CDR3 protein: CASTDGRGSTDTQYF
J gene: TRBJ2-2; clone size: few; V gene: TRBV2; D gene: -; CDR3 DNA: TGTGCCAGCAGCTACTCCCCAGGAAACACCGGGGAGCTGTTTTTT; CDR3 protein: CASSYSPGNTGELFF
J gene: TRBJ1-2; clone size: few; V gene: TRBV28; D gene: -; CDR3 DNA: TGTGCCGTTGGCCCAGGGAATGGCTACACCTTC; CDR3 protein: CAVGPGNGYTF
J gene: TRBJ2-3; clone size: once; V gene: TRBV19; D gene: TRBD2; CDR3 DNA: TGTGCCAGTAAGACTAGCGGGAGAACGGCAGATACGCAGTATTTT; CDR3 protein: CASKTSGRTADTQYF
J gene: TRBJ2-1; clone size: -; V gene: TRBV7-2; D gene: -; CDR3 DNA: TGTGCCAGCAGCTTAGGGGAGTACAATGAGCAGTTCTTC; CDR3 protein: CASSLGEYNEQFF
J gene: TRBJ1-2; clone size: once; V gene: TRBV6-5; D gene: TRBD1; CDR3 DNA: TGTGCCAGCACTTCACCCGGGACAGGGTACTATGGCTACACCTTC; CDR3 protein: CASTSPGTGYYGYTF
J gene: TRBJ2-1; clone size: -; V gene: TRBV30; D gene: -; CDR3 DNA: TGTGCCTGGAGTGTACGACGGGTAGGAAGTGAGCAGTTCTTC; CDR3 protein: CAWSVRRVGSEQFF
J gene: TRBJ2-2; clone size: few; V gene: TRBV28; D gene: TRBD2; CDR3 DNA: TGTGCCAGCGGGACTAGCGGGAGTCACGGGGAGCTGTTTTTT; CDR3 protein: CASGTSGSHGELFF
J gene: TRBJ2-1; clone size: -; V gene: TRBV5-1; D gene: -; CDR3 DNA: TGCGCCAGCAGCTTAGGAGCGGTGAGCTCCTACAATGAGCAGTTCTTC; CDR3 protein: CASSLGAVSSYNEQFF
J gene: TRBJ2-3; clone size: -; V gene: TRBV7-3; D gene: TRBD2; CDR3 DNA: TGTGCCAGCAGCTACTTCGGGACTAGCGGGAGTGGCACAGATACGCAGTATTTT; CDR3 protein: CASSYFGTSGSGTDTQYF
J gene: TRBJ2-1; clone size: -; V gene: TRBV30; D gene: TRBD2; CDR3 DNA: TGTGCCTCGAGTAGCGGGATCTACAATGAGCAGTTCTTC; CDR3 protein: CASSSGIYNEQFF
J gene: TRBJ2-1; clone size: few; V gene: TRBV29-1; D gene: TRBD2; CDR3 DNA: TGCAGCGTTAAGTTCGGCGGGGGTAGTGGTGAGCAGTTCTTC; CDR3 protein: CSVKFGGGSGEQFF
J gene: TRBJ2-7; clone size: few; V gene: TRBV29-1; D gene: -; CDR3 DNA: TGCAGCGCGGTCGGGGGACAGTCCTACGAGCAGTACTTC; CDR3 protein: CSAVGGQSYEQYF
J gene: TRBJ2-1; clone size: -; V gene: TRBV11-2; D gene: -; CDR3 DNA: TGTGCCAGCAGCCCCCGGAGAGGGGGGACAAATGAGCAGTTCTTC; CDR3 protein: CASSPRRGGTNEQFF
J gene: TRBJ2-5; clone size: -; V gene: TRBV7-8; D gene: -; CDR3 DNA: TGTGCCAGCAGACCATACACGGGCCAAGAGACCCAGTACTTC; CDR3 protein: CASRPYTGQETQYF
J gene: TRBJ2-1; clone size: -; V gene: TRBV5-1; D gene: -; CDR3 DNA: TGCGCCAGCAGCTTGGACGAAGGCTACTCCTACAATGAGCAGTTCTTC; CDR3 protein: CASSLDEGYSYNEQFF
J gene: TRBJ2-1; clone size: -; V gene: TRBV25-1; D gene: TRBD2; CDR3 DNA: TGTGCCAGCAGCCTTACTAGCGGAGGGAGAGATGAGCAGTTCTTC; CDR3 protein: CASSLTSGGRDEQFF
J gene: TRBJ1-1; clone size: -; V gene: TRBV9; D gene: -; CDR3 DNA: TGTGCCAGCAGCGTAGATTATGGGCAGAACACTGAAGCTTTCTTT; CDR3 protein: CASSVDYGQNTEAFF
J gene: TRBJ2-5; clone size: -; V gene: TRBV18; D gene: -; CDR3 DNA: TGTGCCAGCTCGCCTGGACAGCCTCAAGAGACCCAGTACTTC; CDR3 protein: CASSPGQPQETQYF
J gene: TRBJ1-2; clone size: few; V gene: TRBV5-1; D gene: -; CDR3 DNA: TGCGCCAGCAGCTTGATTCCAGGGGACTATGGCTACACCTTC; CDR3 protein: CASSLIPGDYGYTF
J gene: TRBJ2-7; clone size: once; V gene: TRBV27; D gene: TRBD1; CDR3 DNA: TGTGCCAGCAGCGACAGGGGTACCTACGAGCAGTACTTC; CDR3 protein: CASSDRGTYEQYF
J gene: TRBJ2-1; clone size: -; V gene: TRBV7-9; D gene: -; CDR3 DNA: TGTGCCAGCAGCTTAGCCGGGATTTACGCCCTCTGGTTCTTC; CDR3 protein: CASSLAGIYALWFF
J gene: TRBJ2-1; clone size: few; V gene: TRBV9; D gene: TRBD2; CDR3 DNA: TGTGCCAGCAGCACCCGCGGGGCCCGGGCTAGCGGACACAATGAGCAGTTCTTC; CDR3 protein: CASSTRGARASGHNEQFF
J gene: TRBJ1-4; clone size: -; V gene: TRBV2; D gene: TRBD1; CDR3 DNA: TGTGCCAGCAACAGGGGACAGGGGGTTTGGGAAAAACTGTTTTTT; CDR3 protein: CASNRGQGVWEKLFF
J gene: TRBJ2-3; clone size: few; V gene: TRBV5-4; D gene: TRBD1; CDR3 DNA: TGTGCCAGCAGCTTGGACAGGGGCGATACGCAGTATTTT; CDR3 protein: CASSLDRGDTQYF
J gene: TRBJ1-1; clone size: few; V gene: TRBV4-3; D gene: -; CDR3 DNA: TGCGCCAGCAGCCAAGATAGGCGAGCTTTCTTT; CDR3 protein: CASSQDRRAFF
J gene: TRBJ2-2; clone size: -; V gene: TRBV7-2; D gene: TRBD2; CDR3 DNA: TGTGCCAGCAGCTTAGGACTAGCTAACACCGGGGAGCTGTTTTTT; CDR3 protein: CASSLGLANTGELFF
J gene: TRBJ2-1; clone size: -; V gene: TRBV5-1; D gene: TRBD1; CDR3 DNA: TGCGCCAGCAGCTTGTGGACAGGGACAAACAATGAGCAGTTCTTC; CDR3 protein: CASSLWTGTNNEQFF
J gene: TRBJ1-4; clone size: -; V gene: TRBV2; D gene: TRBD1; CDR3 DNA: TGTGCCAGCTCGTCGGACAGGGGAAATGAAAAACTGTTTTTT; CDR3 protein: CASSSDRGNEKLFF
J gene: TRBJ2-7; clone size: -; V gene: TRBV29-1; D gene: -; CDR3 DNA: TGCAGCGTTGTTAGGGGACTGGGTTACGAGCAGTACTTC; CDR3 protein: CSVVRGLGYEQYF
J gene: TRBJ1-5; clone size: few; V gene: TRBV30; D gene: -; CDR3 DNA: TGTGCCTGGAGTGTAGGGTCAACAGGCAATCAGCCCCAGCATTTT; CDR3 protein: CAWSVGSTGNQPQHF
J gene: TRBJ2-5; clone size: -; V gene: TRBV6-1; D gene: TRBD2; CDR3 DNA: TGTGCCAGCAGTTCGGGGGGTGGAGAGACCCAGTACTTC; CDR3 protein: CASSSGGGETQYF
J gene: TRBJ2-3; clone size: -; V gene: TRBV14; D gene: TRBD2; CDR3 DNA: TGTGCCAGCAGCCAAGCGTCTAGCGGGAGAGGCACAGATACGCAGTATTTT; CDR3 protein: CASSQASSGRGTDTQYF
J gene: TRBJ2-1; clone size: -; V gene: TRBV25-1; D gene: -; CDR3 DNA: TGTGCCAGCAGTGTAGACCCAGGGAATTTAAATGAGCAGTTCTTC; CDR3 protein: CASSVDPGNLNEQFF
J gene: TRBJ1-1; clone size: few; V gene: TRBV29-1; D gene: -; CDR3 DNA: TGCAGCACTCAAAGGGACACTGAAGCTTTCTTT; CDR3 protein: CSTQRDTEAFF
J gene: TRBJ2-7; clone size: -; V gene: TRBV28; D gene: -; CDR3 DNA: TGTGCCAGCAGGGGGAGGCTAAACCCCTACGAGCAGTACTTC; CDR3 protein: CASRGRLNPYEQYF
J gene: TRBJ2-5; clone size: -; V gene: TRBV28; D gene: -; CDR3 DNA: TGTGCCAGCAGTTTATCGTCAACTGGGTACTTC; CDR3 protein: CASSLSSTGYF
J gene: TRBJ2-7; clone size: -; V gene: TRBV7-8; D gene: -; CDR3 DNA: TGTGCCAGCAGCCTCATGTACGAGCAGTACTTC; CDR3 protein: CASSLMYEQYF
J gene: TRBJ2-7; clone size: -; V gene: TRBV30; D gene: -; CDR3 DNA: TGTGCCTGGACTGAAAACACTGAGCAGTACTTC; CDR3 protein: CAWTENTEQYF